Shown below are 30 T cell receptor beta chains from a single sample sequenced in a study of OX40 agonist ivuxolimab in advanced cancers. Generated by immunoSEQ multiplex PCR, the TCRdb table keeps only in-frame clones and is missing some. Here the sample spans more than 85,000 clones, about 92% being singletons. Sequenced material: CD4+ or CD8+ T cells sorted from blood, taken in a trial of the OX40 agonist ivuxolimab. Receptors were obtained from an adult with an advanced solid tumor such as melanoma, head and neck, liver or kidney cancer.

V is TRBV7-2 and J is TRBJ1-2, with 10 bases that match TRBD1. CDR1 and CDR2 (germline): SGHTA, FQGNSA. This CDR3 has 15 amino acids. J was trimmed by 8 bases and V by 5 bases; bases with no gene match: 11. CDR3 bases: TGTGCCAGCAGCAGACAGGGGGCGCTGAATGGGGGCTACACCTTC. Amino acids: CASSRQGALNGGYTF.

The chain couples TRBV4-2 to TRBJ2-5; D may correspond to TRBD1 or TRBD2 (5 bases each). V dropped 6 bases and J dropped 5 bases, with 13 bases sitting between them. CDR3 size: 13 residues. Germline V gene sequence: CDR1 LGHNA, CDR2 YNFKEQ. CDR3 nucleotide sequence: TGTGCCAGCAGTATGGGGGAACCGGAGACCCAGTACTTC. Translation gives CASSMGEPETQYF.

This clone showed up just a few times. The rearrangement links TRBV30 to TRBJ1-6; unclear D gene. The CDR3 sequence is 13 residues long. Between the trimmed V and J ends, which lost 2 bases and 10 bases, there was a span of 12 bases. CDR1 and CDR2 from the germline V gene are GTSNPN and SVGIG (reference sequence). The CDR3 sequence is CAWSLSSGSPLHF. Here the CDR3 DNA reads TGTGCCTGGAGTCTTTCCTCGGGGTCACCCCTCCACTTT.

J is TRBJ1-4 and V is TRBV9, with D unclear. The CDR3 consists of 15 residues. The germline V gene has CDR1 SGDLS and CDR2 YYNGEE. V was cut by 0 bases and J by 7 bases, with 13 bases left in between. CDR3 in DNA: TGTGCCAGCAGCGTAGGGGCAGCCGTGGGTGAAAAACTGTTTTTT. It codes for CASSVGAAVGEKLFF.

DNA of the CDR3: TGTGCCAGCAGCTTAGGACAGGGGCCTGAAAAACTGTTTTTT. Translating it yields CASSLGQGPEKLFF. The V gene is TRBV4-2, the J gene TRBJ1-4; 9 nucleotides line up with TRBD1. V lost 5 bases and J lost 7; bases outside the gene matches: 5. The CDR3 extends over 14 amino acids. Germline values: CDR1 LGHNA, CDR2 YNFKEQ.

In its sample, this clone was seen once. The chain couples TRBV4-3 to TRBJ1-2; D unclear. Germline V CDR1 and CDR2: LGHNA, YSLEER. Trimming left V 0 bases short and J 4 bases short, with 12 bases between. The CDR3 sequence is 15 residues long. The CDR3 DNA sequence: TGCGCCAGCAGCCAAGACGAGGGCGTGAGCTATGGCTACACCTTC. This gives the protein CASSQDEGVSYGYTF.

The genes are TRBV9 and TRBJ1-2; no definite D call. CDR3 length: 13 residues. Looked up from germline, CDR1 is SGDLS and CDR2 is YYNGEE. V lost 4 bases, J lost 8 bases, and 15 bases lay in between. The CDR3 spells CASSFLGGGGYTF. CDR3 nucleotides: TGTGCCAGCAGCTTCTTGGGAGGAGGAGGCTACACCTTC. The full variable domain, with the rest looked up from reference TRBV9 and TRBJ1-2, is DSGVTQTPKHLITATGQRVTLRCSPRSGDLSVYWYQQSLDQGLQFLIQYYNGEERAKGNILERFSAQQFPDLHSELNLSSLELGDSALYFCASSFLGGGGYTFGSGTRLTVV.

This chain joins TRBV6-1 and TRBJ2-7; D is undetermined. The CDR3 has 14 residues. Germline assignment: CDR1 MNHNS and CDR2 SASEGT. Between the trimmed V and J ends, which lost 8 bases and 2 bases, there was a span of 16 bases. The CDR3, as DNA: TGTGCCAGCCGCAGACAAGCCAATACCTACGAGCAGTACTTC. Amino acid sequence: CASRRQANTYEQYF.

V and J are TRBV6-5 and TRBJ1-6; 10 nucleotides line up with TRBD1. The CDR3 is 14 residues long. Trimming cost V 2 bases and J 9 bases; bases outside gene matches: 1. Germline-derived CDR1 and CDR2 are MNHEY and SVGAGI. CDR3 sequence: CASSYGTGVSPLHF. CDR3 nucleotide sequence: TGTGCCAGCAGTTACGGGACAGGGGTTTCACCCCTCCACTTT.

The chain couples TRBV19 to TRBJ2-7, with 8 positions matching TRBD1. After removal of 3 bases from V and 1 base from J, the junction contained 8 bases not matched to a gene. Germline-derived CDR1 and CDR2 are LNHDA and SQIVND (reference sequence). The CDR3 loop spans 16 amino acids. CDR3 DNA: TGTGCCAGTAGTATTTACCGGACAGGGTTTTCCTACGAGCAGTACTTC. It specifies CASSIYRTGFSYEQYF.

The chain couples TRBV5-1 to TRBJ2-1, with 14 bases lining up with TRBD2. The CDR3 totals 17 residues. Germline trimming cut 2 bases from V and 7 bases from J; bases unmatched to any gene: 8. CDR1 is SGHRS, CDR2 YFSETQ, per germline. The CDR3 nucleotides are TGCGCCAGCAGCTTACCACTACGACTAGCGGGAGGGAATGAGCAGTTCTTC. It translates to CASSLPLRLAGGNEQFF.

The count of this clone is one. The rearrangement uses TRBV10-3 and TRBJ2-3, with D unclear. The germline gives CDR1 ENHRY, CDR2 SYGVKD. The CDR3 sequence is 14 residues long. V lost 0 bases and J lost 2, with 6 bases in between. CDR3 amino acids: CAISESVSTDTQYF. CDR3 coding DNA: TGTGCCATCAGTGAGTCGGTTTCCACAGATACGCAGTATTTT.

V gene TRBV30 combines with J gene TRBJ2-4; D unresolved. This CDR3 region has 15 residues. V gave up 1 base and J gave up 1 base, with 11 bases separating them. CDR1 is GTSNPN and CDR2 is SVGIG in the germline V gene (reference sequence). In DNA, the CDR3 is TGTGCCTGGAGTGCCCCTAAAGGGGCCAAAAACATTCAGTACTTC. Translating it yields CAWSAPKGAKNIQYF.

The CDR3 nucleotides read TGTGCCAGCAGGGCCGGACCCGAAGGTTCGCAGTATTTT. Translated: CASRAGPEGSQYF. The chain uses TRBV5-4 and TRBJ2-3, with D unresolved. The CDR3 has 13 amino acids. Per germline, CDR1 SGHNT and CDR2 YYREEE (reference sequence). V was pared by 5 bases and J by 10 bases, with 17 bases between.

The CDR3 DNA reads as TGTGCCAGCAGCGACGGGGGGACTCAAGAGACCCAGTACTTC. Translating gives CASSDGGTQETQYF. The chain has TRBV6-1 and TRBJ2-5; 7 nucleotides align to TRBD2. The CDR3 totals 14 residues. Trimming took 6 bases from V and 2 from J; bases not matched to a gene: 6. CDR1 is MNHNS and CDR2 is SASEGT in the germline V gene.

The chain recombines TRBV19 with TRBJ1-1, with 8 bases identical to TRBD1. The germline CDR1 and CDR2 sequences are LNHDA and SQIVND (reference sequence). V lost 6 bases to trimming and J lost 7 bases; unmatched junction nucleotides: 10. The CDR3 totals 14 residues. CDR3 sequence: CASRTRTGTNEAFF. The CDR3 DNA reads TGTGCCAGTAGGACCAGGACAGGGACGAATGAAGCTTTCTTT. Using reference TRBV19 and TRBJ1-1 for the parts outside the CDR3, the full variable domain is DGGITQSPKYLFRKEGQNVTLSCEQNLNHDAMYWYRQDPGQGLRLIYYSQIVNDFQKGDIAEGYSVSREKKESFPLTVTSAQKNPTAFYLCASRTRTGTNEAFFGQGTRLTVV.

This chain joins TRBV7-9 and TRBJ1-3; D not certain. The CDR3 has 14 residues. V lost 5 bases and J 0 bases, leaving 8 bases between the germline ends. Germline loops: CDR1 SEHNR, CDR2 FQNEAQ (reference sequence). CDR3: CASSPRFSGNTIYF. As DNA, the CDR3 is TGTGCCAGCAGCCCCAGGTTCTCTGGAAACACCATATATTTT.

The gene calls are TRBV7-3 and TRBJ2-7; D is possibly TRBD1 (6 bases). The CDR3 consists of 12 residues. The germline V gene encodes CDR1 SGHTA and CDR2 FQGTGA. V was clipped by 5 bases and J by 7 bases, with 12 bases between them. The CDR3, as DNA: TGTGCCAGCAGCATACAGGGAGTTGAGCAGTACTTC. Amino acids: CASSIQGVEQYF.

The chain uses TRBV18 and TRBJ2-7; a possible D gene is TRBD1 (6 bases). The CDR3 is made up of 15 amino acids. The V end was cut by 1 base, the J end by 4 bases, with 14 bases between. Germline CDR1 KGHSH, CDR2 LQKENI. CDR3 in amino acids: CASSPLLGQLYEQYF. The CDR3, as DNA: TGTGCCAGCTCACCACTCCTAGGACAGCTGTACGAGCAGTACTTC.

The chain has TRBV6-5 and TRBJ2-3, with D possibly matching TRBD1 (6 bases). The germline V gene encodes CDR1 MNHEY and CDR2 SVGAGI. V was trimmed by 5 bases and J by 6 bases, leaving 15 bases between them. This CDR3 has 14 residues. The CDR3 protein is CASSQGYHMDTQYF. CDR3 coding DNA: TGTGCCAGCAGTCAGGGGTACCATATGGATACGCAGTATTTT.

V is TRBV5-1 and J is TRBJ1-4; D is unclear. The CDR3 extends over 16 amino acids. CDR1 is SGHRS and CDR2 is YFSETQ in the germline V gene. The V gene lost 5 bases and the J gene lost 0 bases, with 14 bases spanning the gap. The CDR3 reads CASRRGVVATNEKLFF. The CDR3 DNA sequence: TGCGCCAGCAGGCGCGGGGTCGTTGCAACTAATGAAAAACTGTTTTTT.

The chain is built from TRBV5-4 and TRBJ1-4; D is undetermined. Trimming removed 4 bases at V and 0 bases at J, with 13 bases between. This CDR3 contains 16 residues. Germline assignment: CDR1 SGHNT and CDR2 YYREEE (reference sequence). The CDR3 spells CASSQQTYPTNEKLFF. The CDR3, as DNA: TGTGCCAGCAGCCAACAGACATACCCAACTAATGAAAAACTGTTTTTT.

The rearrangement joins TRBV6-4 to TRBJ2-7, with 7 bases identical to TRBD2. J lost 4 bases, V lost 3 bases, and 3 bases had no gene match. The CDR3 loop spans 13 amino acids. Germline loops: CDR1 MRHNA, CDR2 SNTAGT. CDR3 loop: CASSEAAGYEQYF. Written as DNA, the CDR3 is TGTGCCAGCAGTGAGGCAGCGGGATACGAGCAGTACTTC.

The rearrangement joins TRBV5-1 to TRBJ2-5; D not resolved. Germline V gene lookup returns CDR1 SGHRS and CDR2 YFSETQ. The CDR3 runs 15 residues. The germline V and J ends were trimmed by 0 bases and 3 bases, with 12 bases remaining between them. CDR3 nucleotide sequence: TGCGCCAGCAGCTTGGCCCGTGGGGTAGAAGAGACCCAGTACTTC. It codes for CASSLARGVEETQYF.

The rearrangement joins TRBV7-9 to TRBJ1-5; D is ambiguous. Germline V lookup: CDR1 SEHNR, CDR2 FQNEAQ (reference sequence). The CDR3 covers 14 residues. Trimming took 1 base from V and 6 from J, leaving 10 bases between them. The CDR3: CASSLGTSGQPQHF. The DNA of the CDR3 is TGTGCCAGCAGCTTAGGGACCTCGGGTCAGCCCCAGCATTTT.

The rearrangement joins TRBV4-3 to TRBJ2-7; D gene ambiguous. The CDR3 length is 13 residues. Germline V lookup: CDR1 LGHNA, CDR2 YSLEER. The germline V and J ends were trimmed by 3 bases and 4 bases, with 10 bases remaining between them. CDR3 in amino acids: CASSQSTAYEQYF. Written as DNA, the CDR3 is TGCGCCAGCAGCCAGAGCACAGCGTACGAGCAGTACTTC.

This clone was counted once. This chain connects TRBV27 to TRBJ1-1; D possibly corresponds to TRBD1 (5 bases). V lost 2 bases and J lost 1, with 14 bases in between. The germline gives CDR1 MNHEY, CDR2 SMNVEV (reference sequence). CDR3 length: 16 residues. The CDR3 DNA follows: TGTGCCAGCAGTTTACGTCCGGGGCCGGAGAACACTGAAGCTTTCTTT. Translation: CASSLRPGPENTEAFF.

This chain joins TRBV19 and TRBJ2-2; tentatively, D is TRBD2 (6 bases). Trimming pared 6 bases from V and 9 bases from J, leaving 20 bases between. This CDR3 comprises 15 residues. Germline V gene data show CDR1 as LNHDA and CDR2 as SQIVND (reference sequence). CDR3 in amino acids: CASSPDRGRPRELFF. The CDR3 DNA is TGTGCCAGTAGCCCCGACCGGGGGAGGCCGAGGGAGCTGTTTTTT. Full variable domain (rest looked up from reference TRBV19 and TRBJ2-2): DGGITQSPKYLFRKEGQNVTLSCEQNLNHDAMYWYRQDPGQGLRLIYYSQIVNDFQKGDIAEGYSVSREKKESFPLTVTSAQKNPTAFYLCASSPDRGRPRELFFGEGSRLTVL.

The rearrangement joins TRBV6-5 to TRBJ2-3; perhaps TRBD1 as D (6 bases). V gave up 2 bases and J gave up 1 base, with 13 bases separating them. Germline V gives CDR1 MNHEY, CDR2 SVGAGI. The CDR3 runs 16 residues. The CDR3: CASSYRLQGRTDTQYF. CDR3 DNA: TGTGCCAGCAGTTACAGACTTCAGGGGCGCACAGATACGCAGTATTTT.

This clone was seen just once. This chain uses TRBV7-9 with TRBJ2-7; 7 positions match TRBD2. The CDR3 length is 14 residues. The germline V gene has CDR1 SEHNR and CDR2 FQNEAQ (reference sequence). Trimming at V came to 3 bases and at J to 0 bases, leaving 2 bases not matched to a gene. CDR3 coding DNA: TGTGCCAGCAGCTTCGGGGGGAGCTCCTACGAGCAGTACTTC. This encodes CASSFGGSSYEQYF.